The 28 T cell receptor beta chains in this list originate from one sample, sequenced in a study of Ad26.COV2.S vaccination and SARS-CoV-2 variants. Indicated treatment: 19 received Ad26.COV2.S at low or high dose, single or two shots; 5 received placebo; per-sample allocation not given. Repertoires come from day 63 after the first vaccine or placebo injection. Using immunoSEQ multiplex PCR, the repertoire was profiled, and TCRdb retains in-frame clones only, with some absent. The repertoire holds around 250,000 clones, more than 70% seen once, with about 3.1% in the top ten. The sample was peripheral blood, taken in a trial of Ad26.COV2.S vaccine versus placebo. All receptors derive from a person between 18 and 60 years old who received the Ad26.COV2.S COVID-19 vaccine or a placebo.

This clone was picked up a small number of times. The chain uses TRBV6-5 and TRBJ1-2; D remains ambiguous. Trimming stripped 0 bases from V and 5 bases from J, with 13 bases between. Germline CDR1 MNHEY, CDR2 SVGAGI. The CDR3 is 15 residues long. DNA for the CDR3: TGTGCCAGCAGTTACTCATGGAAACAGATGTATGGCTACACCTTC. As protein: CASSYSWKQMYGYTF.

This clone appeared many times. The CDR3 coding sequence is TGCGCCAGCAGCCAAGAGGCTGCAGGTGGGAGCTCCTACGAGCAGTACTTC. Translated: CASSQEAAGGSSYEQYF. The chain recombines TRBV4-1 with TRBJ2-7; TRBD2 is a possible D gene (5 bases). This CDR3 spans 17 amino acids. Germline loops: CDR1 MGHRA, CDR2 YSYEKL. The ends were cut back, 0 bases at V and 0 bases at J, with 15 bases in the middle.

J is TRBJ2-7 and V is TRBV4-3, with D perhaps TRBD1 (5 bases). CDR1 and CDR2 from the germline V gene are LGHNA and YSLEER. V dropped 0 bases and J dropped 6 bases, with 15 bases sitting between them. The CDR3 loop spans 15 amino acids. CDR3 region: CASSQDGAILSEQYF. CDR3 nucleotides: TGCGCCAGCAGCCAAGATGGGGCCATTTTGTCCGAGCAGTACTTC.

This clone was counted a single time. The V call is TRBV5-1, the J call TRBJ1-2, with D hard to call. The CDR3 covers 13 residues. Germline lookup yields CDR1 SGHRS and CDR2 YFSETQ. Between the trimmed V and J ends, which lost 5 bases and 0 bases, there was a span of 8 bases. The chain's CDR3 is CASSWVPNYGYTF. DNA for the CDR3: TGCGCCAGCAGTTGGGTGCCTAACTATGGCTACACCTTC.

The table lists this clone with a count of one. The J gene is TRBJ1-5, the V gene TRBV30, with D perhaps TRBD1 (6 bases). The CDR3 length is 15 residues. Germline lookup yields CDR1 GTSNPN and CDR2 SVGIG (reference sequence). The V and J ends lost 0 bases and 5 bases respectively, with 14 bases between them. The CDR3 is CAWSVEGGAHQPQHF. The CDR3 bases are TGTGCCTGGAGTGTAGAGGGGGGCGCACATCAGCCCCAGCATTTT.

The chain joins TRBV2 to TRBJ1-1, with D hard to call. The CDR3 is made up of 16 amino acids. V shed 7 bases and J shed 1 base, with 19 bases lying between them. Germline values: CDR1 SNHLY, CDR2 FYNNEI. CDR3 residues: CASNGGYSGSNTEAFF. The CDR3 DNA follows: TGTGCCAGCAACGGAGGGTATTCGGGGTCGAACACTGAAGCTTTCTTT.

This clone appeared a few times. The chain employs TRBV2 and TRBJ2-1; D is perhaps TRBD1 (6 bases). The ends were cut back, 7 bases at V and 8 bases at J, with 21 bases in the middle. CDR3 size: 15 residues. CDR1 is SNHLY, CDR2 FYNNEI, per germline. This CDR3 is CASTRGPQVNHEQFF. The CDR3, as DNA: TGTGCCAGCACCAGGGGTCCACAGGTAAACCATGAGCAGTTCTTC.

The chain employs TRBV2 and TRBJ2-3, with no clear D. The CDR3 sequence is 12 residues long. V dropped 7 bases and J dropped 0 bases, with 5 bases sitting between them. Germline V gene lookup returns CDR1 SNHLY and CDR2 FYNNEI. CDR3 nucleotides: TGTGCCAGCACCCAAAGCACAGATACGCAGTATTTT. Its protein product is CASTQSTDTQYF.

This rearrangement joins TRBV5-5 to TRBJ1-5; TRBD1 might be the D (5 bases). V lost 1 base and J lost 6, with 11 bases in between. Germline values: CDR1 SGHKS, CDR2 YYEKEE (reference sequence). There are 14 residues in the CDR3. CDR3 nucleotides: TGTGCCAGCAGCTTGTACGGCCAGGGTCAGCCCCAGCATTTT. Translation gives CASSLYGQGQPQHF.

This chain uses TRBV19 with TRBJ2-7; 9 bases fit TRBD1. The germline gives CDR1 LNHDA, CDR2 SQIVND (reference sequence). There are 13 residues in the CDR3. Trimming took 7 bases from V and 6 from J; bases not matched to a gene: 7. CDR3 loop: CASTLDRGGEQYF. Written as DNA, the CDR3 is TGTGCCAGTACCCTTGACAGGGGGGGCGAGCAGTACTTC.

This chain uses TRBV6-6 with TRBJ2-5; 11 bases are shared with TRBD2. CDR1 MNHNY and CDR2 SVGAGI come from the germline V gene (reference sequence). This CDR3 contains 15 residues. The J segment lost 9 bases and the V segment lost 1 base, leaving 7 bases of the junction unmatched. This CDR3 reads CASSYLASGGRAQYF. DNA for the CDR3: TGTGCCAGCAGTTACTTGGCTAGCGGGGGGAGGGCCCAGTACTTC.

V and J are TRBV14 and TRBJ1-2; TRBD1 might be the D (6 bases). Between the trimmed V and J ends, which lost 4 bases and 8 bases, there was a span of 17 bases. Germline loops: CDR1 SGHDN, CDR2 FVKESK. This CDR3 is 14 amino acids long. The CDR3 here is CASSPSSRGWGYTF. The CDR3 coding sequence is TGTGCCAGCAGCCCTTCGAGCAGGGGCTGGGGCTACACCTTC.

The V call is TRBV19, the J call TRBJ2-1, with 8 bases fitting TRBD2. CDR3 length: 16 residues. Germline CDR1 LNHDA, CDR2 SQIVND (reference sequence). With 6 bases clipped from V and 2 bases from J, the junction kept 9 bases outside the gene matches. CDR3 region: CASRLADRRPYNEQFF. The CDR3 coding sequence is TGTGCCAGTAGACTAGCGGACAGACGCCCCTACAATGAGCAGTTCTTC.

The rearrangement joins TRBV3-1 (or the pseudogene TRBV3-2) to TRBJ1-1, with 8 positions matching TRBD1. V was pared by 5 bases and J by 5 bases, with 7 bases of the junction left unmatched. Germline CDR1 and CDR2: LGHDT and YNNKEL (reference sequence). The CDR3 length is 14 residues. The CDR3 here is CASSYYRGWTEAFF. The CDR3, as DNA: TGTGCCAGCAGCTATTACAGGGGGTGGACTGAAGCTTTCTTT.

The chain is built from TRBV24-1 and TRBJ2-5; D is uncertain. This CDR3 region has 13 residues. CDR1 and CDR2 (germline): KGHDR, SFDVKD. Trimming cost V 3 bases and J 5 bases, with 9 bases left between them. Here the CDR3 DNA reads TGTGCCACCAGTGATCCTCCGATCGAGACCCAGTACTTC. Residues: CATSDPPIETQYF.

The V and J genes are TRBV5-1 and TRBJ2-2, with 12 bases that match TRBD2. The CDR3 runs 20 residues. Germline-derived CDR1 and CDR2 are SGHRS and YFSETQ. V was clipped by 1 base and J by 3 bases; unmatched bases: 13. The CDR3 region has the DNA TGCGCCAGCAGCTTGATGGCCGGGACTAGCGGGTTCTACGACACCGGGGAGCTGTTTTTT. Translating it yields CASSLMAGTSGFYDTGELFF.

The chain is built from TRBV5-1 and TRBJ2-3, with 8 positions matching TRBD2. Germline V CDR1 and CDR2: SGHRS, YFSETQ. The V segment lost 0 bases and the J segment 5 bases; nucleotides outside the gene matches: 8. The CDR3 runs 16 residues. The CDR3 nucleotides read TGCGCCAGCAGCTTGGGGACTAGCCATTTTCTAGATACGCAGTATTTT. It encodes CASSLGTSHFLDTQYF.

This chain connects TRBV18 to TRBJ1-5; no firm D call. The V end lost 2 bases, the J end lost 4 bases, and 12 bases lay between the germline ends. Germline assignment: CDR1 KGHSH and CDR2 LQKENI. The CDR3 contains 15 residues. For the CDR3, the DNA is TGTGCCAGCTCACCAAATAATTTACGGAATCAGCCCCAGCATTTT. It yields the protein CASSPNNLRNQPQHF. The full variable domain, rest sourced from reference TRBV18 and TRBJ1-5, is NAGVMQNPRHLVRRRGQEARLRCSPMKGHSHVYWYRQLPEEGLKFMVYLQKENIIDESGMPKERFSAEFPKEGPSILRIQQVVRGDSAAYFCASSPNNLRNQPQHFGDGTRLSIL.

The chain couples TRBV25-1 to TRBJ1-5, with D unclear. This CDR3 has 14 amino acids. Looked up from germline, CDR1 is MGHDK and CDR2 is SYGVNS. The V end was cut by 2 bases, the J end by 3 bases, with 8 bases between. The CDR3 nucleotides read TGTGCCAGCAGTGAAGGGCGAATCAATCAGCCCCAGCATTTT. This codes for CASSEGRINQPQHF.

The rearrangement uses TRBV5-1 and TRBJ1-2, with 8 nucleotides matching TRBD1. Trimming removed 0 bases from V and 5 bases from J; junction bases left unmatched: 12. The germline CDR1 and CDR2 sequences are SGHRS and YFSETQ. There are 17 residues in the CDR3. The CDR3 nucleotides are TGCGCCAGCAGCTTGGCCCCCGTCGGACAGGGAGGGTATGGCTACACCTTC. Residues: CASSLAPVGQGGYGYTF.

This rearrangement joins TRBV7-2 to TRBJ2-5; perhaps D is TRBD1 or TRBD2 (5 bases each). The CDR3 consists of 14 residues. Trimming removed 3 bases at V and 2 bases at J, with 10 bases between. Germline CDR1 SGHTA, CDR2 FQGNSA. The CDR3 spells CASSLMGVQETQYF. CDR3 sequence (DNA): TGTGCCAGCAGCTTGATGGGGGTGCAAGAGACCCAGTACTTC. Using reference TRBV7-2 and TRBJ2-5 for the parts outside the CDR3, the full variable domain is GAGVSQSPSNKVTEKGKDVELRCDPISGHTALYWYRQSLGQGLEFLIYFQGNSAPDKSGLPSDRFSAERTGGSVSTLTIQRTQQEDSAVYLCASSLMGVQETQYFGPGTRLLVL.

The V and J genes are TRBV7-2 and TRBJ2-2; D is possibly TRBD1 (6 bases). The ends were cut back, 2 bases at V and 2 bases at J, with 12 bases in the middle. There are 16 residues in the CDR3. From germline, CDR1 is SGHTA and CDR2 FQGNSA. This chain's CDR3 is CASSLLSTGNTGELFF. The CDR3 DNA reads TGTGCCAGCAGCTTACTCTCGACAGGAAACACCGGGGAGCTGTTTTTT.

This chain uses TRBV5-1 with TRBJ2-2; 7 bases agree with TRBD2. CDR1 is SGHRS, CDR2 YFSETQ, per germline. The CDR3 has 13 amino acids. V was pared by 4 bases and J by 7 bases, with 4 bases of the junction left unmatched. CDR3 residues: CASSGRESGELFF. In DNA form, the CDR3 reads TGCGCCAGCAGCGGGAGGGAAAGCGGGGAGCTGTTTTTT.

For this clone: Other DNA sequences of this sample code for an identical CDR3. The genes are TRBV27 and TRBJ2-7, with D unresolved. The CDR3 is made up of 13 amino acids. Germline values: CDR1 MNHEY, CDR2 SMNVEV (reference sequence). With 6 bases removed from V and 3 bases from J, the gap between germline ends came to 12 bases. This CDR3 reads CASSLGTGYEQYF. The CDR3 bases are TGTGCCAGCAGCCTCGGAACTGGCTACGAGCAGTACTTC.

About this clone: The same CDR3 also results from other DNA sequences found in this sample. This chain uses TRBV5-1 with TRBJ1-1, with D uncertain. The germline V gene has CDR1 SGHRS and CDR2 YFSETQ. The length of the CDR3 is 13 residues. V lost 0 bases to trimming and J lost 0 bases, with 3 bases between them. CDR3 residues: CASSLEVNTEAFF. The CDR3 DNA reads as TGCGCCAGCAGCTTGGAGGTGAACACTGAAGCTTTCTTT.

The gene calls are TRBV18 and TRBJ1-2; TRBD1 matches 7 bases. The V and J ends lost 3 bases and 7 bases, in that order; junction bases with no gene match: 8. The CDR3 has 14 amino acids. Per germline, CDR1 KGHSH and CDR2 LQKENI. In DNA, the CDR3 is TGTGCCAGCTCACCCGGACAGGAGTCCAGTGGCTACACCTTC. It codes for CASSPGQESSGYTF.

The gene calls are TRBV6-2 or TRBV6-3 and TRBJ1-5; tentatively, D is TRBD1 (5 bases). Germline CDR1 MNHEY, CDR2 SVGEGT. V lost 0 bases to trimming and J lost 1 base, with 10 bases between them. The length of the CDR3 is 16 residues. The chain's CDR3 is CASSYSRRGSNQPQHF. The CDR3 nucleotides read TGTGCCAGCAGTTACTCGAGAAGGGGAAGCAATCAGCCCCAGCATTTT.

Concerning this clone itself: The same CDR3 arises from other DNA sequences in this sample as well. V and J are TRBV4-1 and TRBJ2-7; 9 positions match TRBD1. This CDR3 is 14 amino acids long. Germline V gives CDR1 MGHRA, CDR2 YSYEKL. V was pared by 3 bases and J by 0 bases, with 0 bases of the junction left unmatched. CDR3 nucleotide sequence: TGCGCCAGCAGCCAGGGACAGGGCTCCTACGAGCAGTACTTC. Protein product: CASSQGQGSYEQYF.